This T cell receptor beta chain was retrieved from a study of post-analysis software for immune sequencing data. General observations from the study: With TRBV5-6, TRBV5-1 and TRBV20-1 included, roughly five TRBV segments were more frequent in patients than in controls. There was significantly lower normalized Chao1 diversity in multiple sclerosis patients than in controls.

The table lists this clonotype with a few counts. Antigen unknown. The library was made from cDNA and included unique molecular identifiers. TCRdb processed the PCR reads anew with MiXCR; each CDR3 protein has one entry. The sample records around 190,000 distinct CDR3 sequences, around 29% being singletons. CDR1 is SEHNR, CDR2 FQNEAQ, per germline (reference sequence). V lost 5 bases and J 7 bases, leaving 11 bases between the germline ends. There are 12 residues in the CDR3. This sequence joins TRBV7-9 and TRBJ2-5; a possible D gene is TRBD1 (5 bases). Sequencing input: blood. The sequence came from a girl under 18 with multiple sclerosis. The CDR3 DNA reads as TGTGCCAGCAGCCGACACAGGTTGACCCAGTACTTC. This gives the protein CASSRHRLTQYF.